Sequencing of this T cell receptor (beta chain) was carried out in a study of cytomegalovirus exposure and HLA in healthy donors. Study at large: The same platform used for the approximately 670 first-cohort repertoires was also used for the roughly 120 validation repertoires, as a later analysis reported.

Repertoires were generated with immunoSEQ multiplex PCR, while TCRdb's copy carries only in-frame clones and drops some. The sample has tens of thousands of clones; roughly 96% are singletons. The TCR comes from a man younger than 35 in good health and CMV-seronegative. The specimen was PBMCs.

The CDR3 nucleotides read TGCGCCAGCAGTCAACAGGGGTCGAGGGAAGAGACCCAGTACTTC. It codes for CASSQQGSREETQYF. The rearrangement uses TRBV23-1 and TRBJ2-5; perhaps TRBD1 as D (6 bases). TRBV23-1 has ORF status, its function being uncertain. This CDR3 contains 15 residues. V was cut by 2 bases and J by 3 bases, with 13 bases left in between.